This is a list of T cell receptor beta chains from one sample in a study of blood T cell repertoires in COVID-19. Assay: immunoSEQ multiplex PCR; the TCRdb copy retains only in-frame clones and omits some. Of under 130,000 clones listed, roughly 85% were seen once; the top ten hold roughly 15%. The sequenced sample was peripheral blood. The receptors originated from a woman older than 75 with acute or convalescent COVID-19. CDR3s leave out the opening cysteine and the closing phenylalanine or tryptophan. Fields, in order: D gene, V gene, J gene, CDR3 protein. The D gene is left open where the match is weak.

>TRBD2|TRBV4-1|TRBJ2-1
ASSHPSGRPYNEQF
>-|TRBV12-3/TRBV12-4|TRBJ1-2
ASSMAGAGGYT
>-|TRBV4-1|TRBJ2-2
ASSQRTVNTGELF
>TRBD2|TRBV2|TRBJ2-1
ASRIRASGRADSYNEQF
>TRBD2|TRBV5-4|TRBJ2-1
ASSPRLAVGSYNEQF
>-|TRBV6-1|TRBJ1-2
ASSEWGGGYT
>TRBD1|TRBV29-1|TRBJ1-2
SVPGTDGYT
>TRBD1|TRBV2|TRBJ2-1
ASSQDRGYNEQF
>TRBD2|TRBV4-1|TRBJ2-3
ASSRLAGVEDTQY
>TRBD2|TRBV6-2/TRBV6-3|TRBJ2-3
ASSKTSGSLTDTQY
>TRBD2|TRBV3-1/TRBV3-2|TRBJ2-1
ASSQDRIAGGNEQF
>-|TRBV7-6|TRBJ2-2
ASSLVAVPGTGELF
>TRBD2|TRBV18|TRBJ2-3
ASSPSAGRGADTQY
>TRBD2|TRBV7-2|TRBJ2-3
ASSSSGTRTDTQY
>TRBD1|TRBV6-5|TRBJ1-3
ASSRTGADGNTIY
>-|TRBV27|TRBJ1-4
ASRDGGFEKLF
>TRBD2|TRBV29-1|TRBJ2-1
SVGLASSYNEQF
>TRBD2|TRBV19|TRBJ2-1
ASSIGWLAAYNEQF
>-|TRBV12-3/TRBV12-4|TRBJ1-2
ASSRDNYGYT
>-|TRBV7-2|TRBJ1-5
ASSLWATSNQPQH
>-|TRBV3-1/TRBV3-2|TRBJ2-5
ASSQVGGAWETQY
>TRBD1|TRBV20-1|TRBJ1-2
SASLTGGSGYT
>-|TRBV27|TRBJ2-5
ASSLGQGETQY
>-|TRBV5-1|TRBJ2-2
ASSQGQLNTGELF
>TRBD2|TRBV6-5|TRBJ2-3
ASSYWGGGQEDTQY
>-|TRBV5-1|TRBJ1-1
ASSLVIGADTEAF
>TRBD2|TRBV7-2|TRBJ2-2
ASSLGLPGELF
>TRBD2|TRBV19|TRBJ2-1
ASSYAGGSGNEQF